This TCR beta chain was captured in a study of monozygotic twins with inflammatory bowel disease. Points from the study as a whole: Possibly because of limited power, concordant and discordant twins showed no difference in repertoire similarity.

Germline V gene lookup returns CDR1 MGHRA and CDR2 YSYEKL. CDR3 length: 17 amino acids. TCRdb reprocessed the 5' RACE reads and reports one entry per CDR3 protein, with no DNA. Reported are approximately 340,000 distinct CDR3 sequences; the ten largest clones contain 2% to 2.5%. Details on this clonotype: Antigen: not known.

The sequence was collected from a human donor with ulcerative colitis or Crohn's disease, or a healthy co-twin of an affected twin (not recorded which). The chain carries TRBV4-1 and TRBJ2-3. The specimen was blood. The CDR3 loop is CASSQVTTRLLTDTQYF.